This entry features one T cell receptor beta chain sequence. No antigen is known for it. The source of the sample is a study of identifying expanded T cells in peripheral blood. Findings and caveats of the study: Variance in clone template counts between approximately 2-week samples significantly increased with total template count across all healthy donors. About 1.3 clones differed between technical replicates, versus roughly 17 and 20 over time.

The CDR3 length is 14 residues. Looked up from germline, CDR1 is SGHNT and CDR2 is YYREEE (reference sequence). V trimming: 0 bases; J trimming: 5 bases; junction bases outside the gene matches: 5. Collection occurred without any documented infections or immune events in donors. The data were produced by immunoSEQ multiplex PCR, yet TCRdb's version contains in-frame clones alone and is incomplete. The table includes approximately 100,000 clones, roughly 85% detected once. J is TRBJ2-7 and V is TRBV5-4; 7 bases agree with TRBD2. The TCR comes from a person between 18 and 75 years old in good health. Sequenced sample: blood. In DNA form, the CDR3 reads TGTGCCAGCAGCTTGGGGACTAGACTGGACGAGCAGTACTTC. Amino acid sequence: CASSLGTRLDEQYF.